This passage covers 24 T cell receptor beta chains from one sample sequenced in a study of T cells after yellow fever vaccination (dated by TCRdb to between 2018 and 2021). Library construction relied on 5' RACE. TCRdb records Illumina HiSeq 2500 as the sequencer. The public sequencing data were trimmed at Q25 with fastp and processed into clonotypes with MiXCR by TCRdb, which kept only in-frame beta chains. Each CDR3 protein appears once, grouped with its most common genes and DNA. The sample data list about 260,000 distinct CDR3 sequences, and 13% of these were observed just once. Around 0.49% of the sample goes to the ten largest clones. According to the study, the label for this sample's treatment or condition signals: live attenuated yellow fever vaccine strain. This specimen was CD4+ T cells sorted from PBMCs, taken 45 days after the yellow fever booster vaccination. The origin of the receptors is a man younger than 45 who received the YFV17D yellow fever vaccine.

Only a few counts were recorded for this clonotype. This rearrangement joins TRBV7-6 to TRBJ2-1; 9 positions agree with TRBD2. This CDR3 spans 16 amino acids. Germline CDR1 reads SGHVS; CDR2 reads FNYEAQ. V dropped 5 bases and J dropped 2; count of bases not matched to a gene: 7. CDR3 sequence reads: CASSTSASGAYNEQFF. CDR3 bases: TGTGCCAGCAGCACATCGGCTAGCGGGGCCTACAATGAGCAGTTCTTC.

J is TRBJ1-1 and V is TRBV10-3; 7 bases map to TRBD1. V gave up 0 bases and J gave up 1 base; unmatched junction bases: 2. Germline loops: CDR1 ENHRY, CDR2 SYGVKD. This CDR3 spans 15 amino acids. DNA for the CDR3: TGTGCCATCAGTGAGTCGACAGGGAGGAACACTGAAGCTTTCTTT. As protein: CAISESTGRNTEAFF.

The chain couples TRBV4-3 to TRBJ2-2, with D unresolved. This CDR3 region has 15 residues. Trimming shortened V by 2 bases and J by 4 bases, and 11 bases separated the two germline ends. Germline values: CDR1 LGHNA, CDR2 YSLEER. The DNA for the CDR3 is TGCGCCAGCAGCCAAAGTACCTCGAGCACCGGGGAGCTGTTTTTT. Translated, it gives CASSQSTSSTGELFF.

This clonotype occurred a few times. The genes are TRBV12-3 or TRBV12-4 and TRBJ2-7; D might be TRBD2 (6 bases). Trimming shortened V by 6 bases and J by 3 bases, and 18 bases separated the two germline ends. The CDR3 spans 15 residues. This CDR3 is CASSPRLEGVYEQYF. CDR3 DNA sequence: TGTGCCAGCAGCCCCAGGTTGGAGGGAGTCTACGAGCAGTACTTC.

This clonotype was picked up a small number of times. The rearrangement links TRBV18 to TRBJ2-7, with D hard to call. Germline assignment: CDR1 KGHSH and CDR2 LQKENI. This CDR3 region has 15 residues. The V gene lost 1 base and the J gene lost 0 bases, with 10 bases spanning the gap. CDR3: CASSPRQEASYEQYF. CDR3 bases: TGTGCCAGCTCACCACGGCAGGAAGCCTCCTACGAGCAGTACTTC.

This clonotype has a handful of counts. The CDR3 is CASTPSGTSGKETQYF. CDR3 nucleotide sequence: TGCGCCAGCACCCCGTCCGGGACTAGCGGAAAAGAGACCCAGTACTTC. V usage is TRBV5-1 and J usage is TRBJ2-5; TRBD2 matches at 11 bases. V lost 6 bases and J lost 3; bases outside the gene matches: 10. The CDR3 runs 16 residues. Germline CDR1 and CDR2: SGHRS and YFSETQ.

This clonotype was counted between two and nine times. The chain has TRBV28 and TRBJ2-1; 8 bases fit TRBD2. Germline V CDR1 and CDR2: MDHEN, SYDVKM. The junction had 9 bases not matched to a gene; V was cut back by 6 bases and J by 8 bases. This CDR3 comprises 14 residues. The CDR3 spells CASRSPGLGDEQFF. The CDR3 DNA reads as TGTGCCAGCAGGTCGCCGGGACTAGGTGATGAGCAGTTCTTC. The full variable domain, rest sourced from reference TRBV28 and TRBJ2-1, is DVKVTQSSRYLVKRTGEKVFLECVQDMDHENMFWYRQDPGLGLRLIYFSYDVKMKEKGDIPEGYSVSREKKERFSLILESASTNQTSMYLCASRSPGLGDEQFFGPGTRLTVL.

This clonotype was found a few times. The chain is built from TRBV20-1 and TRBJ1-5; the D is unclear. Germline V gene data show CDR1 as DFQATT and CDR2 as SNEGSKA (reference sequence). The CDR3 length is 14 residues. Trimming shortened V by 4 bases and J by 1 base, and 11 bases separated the two germline ends. The DNA of the CDR3 is TGCAGTGCTAATAACCGGGCAAGCAATCAGCCCCAGCATTTT. Translation: CSANNRASNQPQHF.

V is TRBV20-1 and J is TRBJ2-5, with TRBD1 matching 8 bases. V lost 5 bases to trimming and J lost 4 bases; unmatched junction nucleotides: 12. The CDR3 is made up of 15 amino acids. Per the germline V gene, CDR1 is DFQATT and CDR2 is SNEGSKA (reference sequence). CDR3 DNA: TGCAGTGCTCTACCTCTCGACAGGGGTGCAGAGACCCAGTACTTC. This translates into CSALPLDRGAETQYF.

This clonotype was seen ten or more times. The chain couples TRBV20-1 to TRBJ2-7; D unresolved. This CDR3 is built from 12 residues. Trimming took 7 bases from V and 5 from J, leaving 15 bases between them. Per germline, CDR1 DFQATT and CDR2 SNEGSKA (reference sequence). The CDR3 reads CSVPPGLDEQYF. CDR3 bases: TGCAGTGTCCCGCCCGGGCTGGACGAGCAGTACTTC.

Ten or more counts support this clonotype. The CDR3 nucleotides are TGCAGTGCTAGCACACCAAATACGCAGTATTTT. Its protein is CSASTPNTQYF. The rearrangement links TRBV20-1 to TRBJ2-3; D gene unclear. CDR1 and CDR2 from the germline V gene are DFQATT and SNEGSKA (reference sequence). The CDR3 extends over 11 amino acids. With 3 bases removed from V and 7 bases from J, the gap between germline ends came to 8 bases.

This clonotype showed up just a few times. The genes are TRBV12-3 or TRBV12-4 and TRBJ1-5; weak D call: TRBD1 (6 bases). The length of the CDR3 is 15 residues. Trimming left V 6 bases short and J 4 bases short, with 16 bases between. The chain's CDR3 is CASRRAGGANQPQHF. CDR3 sequence (DNA): TGTGCCAGCAGAAGGGCCGGGGGCGCGAATCAGCCCCAGCATTTT.

This clonotype was found a few times. The chain is built from TRBV15 and TRBJ2-5; D is perhaps TRBD1 (5 bases). Germline V CDR1 and CDR2: LNHNV, YYDKDF (reference sequence). The CDR3 consists of 16 residues. Trimming pared 0 bases from V and 4 bases from J, leaving 15 bases between. CDR3 sequence: CATSRDFDVQGETQYF. The CDR3 DNA reads TGTGCCACCAGCAGAGATTTTGATGTGCAGGGAGAGACCCAGTACTTC.

The chain has TRBV6-2 or TRBV6-3 and TRBJ1-5; 10 bases align to TRBD1. Germline V gene lookup returns CDR1 MNHEY and CDR2 SVGEGT. Trimming cost V 2 bases and J 2 bases; bases outside gene matches: 6. The CDR3 runs 17 residues. CDR3 nucleotides: TGTGCCAGCAGTTACGGCTACGGGACAGGGGGCAATCAGCCCCAGCATTTT. This gives the protein CASSYGYGTGGNQPQHF.

This clonotype was seen more than once but under ten times. The rearrangement joins TRBV9 to TRBJ2-1; possible D gene TRBD2, 6 bases. This CDR3 spans 15 amino acids. The V gene lost 0 bases and the J gene lost 8 bases, with 15 bases spanning the gap. Germline V lookup: CDR1 SGDLS, CDR2 YYNGEE. Here the CDR3 DNA reads TGTGCCAGCAGCGTAGACCCTCCGACTAGAGATGAGCAGTTCTTC. Translation: CASSVDPPTRDEQFF. The whole variable domain, remainder taken from reference TRBV9 and TRBJ2-1, is DSGVTQTPKHLITATGQRVTLRCSPRSGDLSVYWYQQSLDQGLQFLIQYYNGEERAKGNILERFSAQQFPDLHSELNLSSLELGDSALYFCASSVDPPTRDEQFFGPGTRLTVL.

In this sample, this clonotype turned up a few times. The chain employs TRBV5-1 and TRBJ1-1, with D hard to call. Trimming stripped 4 bases from V and 6 bases from J, with 16 bases between. CDR1 and CDR2 (germline): SGHRS, YFSETQ. This CDR3 is built from 14 residues. The CDR3 loop reads CASSDPAGVPEAFF. CDR3 coding DNA: TGCGCCAGCAGCGACCCAGCGGGTGTGCCTGAAGCTTTCTTT.

The CDR3 nucleotides read TGTGCCAGCACCAAGGAAGGGGGGCGTGGAGAGACCCAGTACTTC. Its protein product is CASTKEGGRGETQYF. V usage is TRBV6-2 or TRBV6-3 and J usage is TRBJ2-5; either TRBD1 or TRBD2 may fit D (6 bases each). This CDR3 has 15 residues. Germline assignment: CDR1 MNHEY and CDR2 SVGEGT. Trimming took off 7 bases at V and 4 bases at J, with 19 bases between the two ends.

CDR3 sequence: CASSSPLQTRAREYEQYF. Written as DNA, the CDR3 is TGCGCCAGCAGCTCACCACTGCAAACTAGAGCCAGGGAGTACGAGCAGTACTTC. The chain recombines TRBV5-1 with TRBJ2-7; possibly TRBD1 or TRBD2 for D (5 bases each). The V end was cut by 3 bases, the J end by 4 bases, with 26 bases between. The CDR3 is 18 amino acids. The germline CDR1 and CDR2 sequences are SGHRS and YFSETQ.

V usage is TRBV7-8 and J usage is TRBJ2-1, with 9 bases aligning to TRBD1. There are 17 residues in the CDR3. Germline V CDR1 and CDR2: SGHVS, FQNEAQ. J was trimmed by 2 bases and V by 5 bases; bases with no gene match: 10. In DNA, the CDR3 is TGTGCCAGCAGCCCTAATTACCGGGACAGGGCCTACAATGAGCAGTTCTTC. Amino acid sequence: CASSPNYRDRAYNEQFF.

This clonotype was seen a few times. The gene calls are TRBV5-1 and TRBJ2-1; TRBD1 matches at 10 bases. CDR3 size: 15 residues. The germline V gene encodes CDR1 SGHRS and CDR2 YFSETQ. Germline trimming cut 5 bases from V and 7 bases from J; bases unmatched to any gene: 9. The CDR3 DNA follows: TGCGCCAGCAGAGCCGGGACAGGGGTATCGAATGAGCAGTTCTTC. Translation: CASRAGTGVSNEQFF.

This sequence joins TRBV7-9 and TRBJ2-5; D might be TRBD2 (5 bases). The CDR3 has 15 amino acids. Germline values: CDR1 SEHNR, CDR2 FQNEAQ (reference sequence). V lost 5 bases and J lost 1, with 14 bases in between. CDR3 sequence reads: CASSPVAGSQETQYF. CDR3 coding DNA: TGTGCCAGCAGCCCCGTGGCGGGCTCCCAAGAGACCCAGTACTTC.

This clonotype came up a few times. The chain combines TRBV20-1 with TRBJ2-3, with D perhaps being TRBD1 or TRBD2 (5 bases each). The germline V gene has CDR1 DFQATT and CDR2 SNEGSKA (reference sequence). This CDR3 comprises 14 residues. V was trimmed by 2 bases and J by 2 bases, leaving 11 bases between them. In DNA form, the CDR3 reads TGCAGTGCTAGAAGGGACCGGCTCACAGATACGCAGTATTTT. This sequence encodes CSARRDRLTDTQYF.

This clonotype was seen a handful of times. V gene TRBV7-2 combines with J gene TRBJ2-3; D uncertain. Germline V lookup: CDR1 SGHTA, CDR2 FQGNSA. The CDR3 is 15 residues long. The V and J ends lost 8 bases and 0 bases respectively, with 15 bases between them. As DNA, the CDR3 is TGTGCCAGCGCTGCGGACCGCTCTAGCACAGATACGCAGTATTTT. This codes for CASAADRSSTDTQYF.

V is TRBV6-1 and J is TRBJ1-5; possible D gene TRBD1, 6 bases. Germline lookup yields CDR1 MNHNS and CDR2 SASEGT. V was cut by 6 bases and J by 7 bases, with 13 bases left in between. The CDR3 contains 13 residues. This CDR3 is CASRLVQGQPQHF. For the CDR3, the DNA is TGTGCCAGCAGGCTCGTACAGGGACAGCCCCAGCATTTT.